Following are 30 T cell receptor beta chains from one sample sequenced in a study of shared clonotypes between healthy human individuals. Cells designated naive CD8 were CD45RO-negative and were positively selected for CCR7, with terminally differentiated effector memory CD45RA+ cells excluded. Here immunoSEQ multiplex PCR was the method, and the copy in TCRdb shows in-frame clones only, minus some. The table has about 580,000 clones, 95% to 98% seen once; the top ten hold approximately 0.3%. The sequencing input was naive CD8+ T cells sorted from blood. These receptors originate from a man younger than 40 in good health.

The CDR3 bases are TGTGCCAGCAGCCCAGGGGTAGGGAGGGAGACCCAGTACTTC. Protein product: CASSPGVGRETQYF. This chain joins TRBV7-2 and TRBJ2-5; the D gene could be TRBD1 or TRBD2 (6 bases each). The CDR3 is 14 residues long. Germline V CDR1 and CDR2: SGHTA, FQGNSA. Trimming pared 5 bases from V and 5 bases from J, leaving 15 bases between.

The chain uses TRBV4-1 and TRBJ2-2; 7 bases match TRBD1. The CDR3 runs 15 residues. Germline assignment: CDR1 MGHRA and CDR2 YSYEKL. V shed 4 bases, J shed 0 bases, and the junction held 2 bases outside the gene matches. CDR3 amino acids: CASSPTGTNTGELFF. As DNA, the CDR3 is TGCGCCAGCAGCCCGACAGGGACGAACACCGGGGAGCTGTTTTTT.

The V and J genes are TRBV15 and TRBJ2-7; 9 bases align to TRBD2. The junction had 6 bases not matched to a gene; V was cut back by 0 bases and J by 3 bases. The CDR3 length is 16 residues. From germline, CDR1 is LNHNV and CDR2 YYDKDF (reference sequence). The CDR3 DNA follows: TGTGCCACCAGCAGAGATGATGCTAGCGGGAACTACGAGCAGTACTTC. The encoded protein is CATSRDDASGNYEQYF.

This chain uses TRBV9 with TRBJ2-1; D might be TRBD2 (5 bases). Trimming left V 2 bases short and J 2 bases short, with 20 bases between. Germline values: CDR1 SGDLS, CDR2 YYNGEE. The CDR3 length is 18 residues. The CDR3, as DNA: TGTGCCAGCAGCGTCCAGTTTTCGGTGACGGGAACCTACAATGAGCAGTTCTTC. It specifies CASSVQFSVTGTYNEQFF. The entire variable domain, with the rest obtained from reference TRBV9 and TRBJ2-1, is as follows: DSGVTQTPKHLITATGQRVTLRCSPRSGDLSVYWYQQSLDQGLQFLIQYYNGEERAKGNILERFSAQQFPDLHSELNLSSLELGDSALYFCASSVQFSVTGTYNEQFFGPGTRLTVL.

The gene calls are TRBV7-3 and TRBJ2-7, with 10 bases that match TRBD2. Germline lookup yields CDR1 SGHTA and CDR2 FQGTGA. J was trimmed by 5 bases and V by 0 bases; bases with no gene match: 4. The CDR3 is 15 amino acids. The CDR3 bases are TGTGCCAGCAGCTTAACCCTAGCGGGGGACCACGAGCAGTACTTC. Its protein product is CASSLTLAGDHEQYF. The complete variable domain, with remaining parts taken from reference TRBV7-3 and TRBJ2-7, reads GAGVSQTPSNKVTEKGKYVELRCDPISGHTALYWYRQSLGQGPEFLIYFQGTGAADDSGLPNDRFFAVRPEGSVSTLKIQRTERGDSAVYLCASSLTLAGDHEQYFGPGTRLTVT.

The chain joins TRBV4-1 to TRBJ2-2; D tentatively fits TRBD1 or TRBD2 (5 bases each). The V gene's germline CDR1 is MGHRA and CDR2 YSYEKL. The CDR3 contains 19 residues. V lost 3 bases and J 0 bases, leaving 20 bases between the germline ends. The CDR3 DNA sequence: TGCGCCAGCAGCCACCGGGGACCCGATATTCTCGCGAACACCGGGGAGCTGTTTTTT. Protein product: CASSHRGPDILANTGELFF.

The chain carries TRBV7-8 and TRBJ2-3; no clear D gene. Trimming took 2 bases from V and 0 from J, leaving 3 bases between them. CDR1 SGHVS and CDR2 FQNEAQ come from the germline V gene. The CDR3 is 13 amino acids. CDR3 bases: TGTGCCAGCAGCTTATACAGCACAGATACGCAGTATTTT. Translation: CASSLYSTDTQYF.

The J gene is TRBJ2-7, the V gene TRBV27; TRBD1 might be the D (6 bases). This CDR3 has 16 amino acids. Germline V gene sequence: CDR1 MNHEY, CDR2 SMNVEV (reference sequence). V lost 5 bases and J 0 bases, leaving 17 bases between the germline ends. CDR3 nucleotide sequence: TGTGCCAGCAGTCCGCGAGACAGGCCGAGCTCCTACGAGCAGTACTTC. Encoded protein: CASSPRDRPSSYEQYF.

This chain connects TRBV28 to TRBJ2-1; TRBD2 agrees at 7 bases. Losses at the gene ends were 3 bases for V and 8 bases for J; bases not matched to a gene: 22. The CDR3 spans 19 residues. Germline values: CDR1 MDHEN, CDR2 SYDVKM. The DNA of the CDR3 is TGTGCCAGCAGTTTGGGACCTTCAGGTTCCCTAGCGGAAGTCGATGAGCAGTTCTTC. The encoded protein is CASSLGPSGSLAEVDEQFF.

CDR3 nucleotide sequence: TGTGCCAGCAGTTTATCGATGGGGGAGGCGACCTACGAGCAGTACTTC. It encodes CASSLSMGEATYEQYF. The rearrangement links TRBV27 to TRBJ2-7, with D possibly matching TRBD2 (6 bases). The CDR3 spans 16 residues. V lost 0 bases, J lost 2 bases, and 14 bases lay in between. The germline CDR1 and CDR2 sequences are MNHEY and SMNVEV (reference sequence).

The chain carries TRBV5-5 and TRBJ2-1; 15 nucleotides agree with TRBD2. CDR3 length equals 17 residues. The junction had 12 bases not matched to a gene; V was cut back by 4 bases and J by 10 bases. Germline V gene sequence: CDR1 SGHKS, CDR2 YYEKEE (reference sequence). CDR3 sequence: CASSPGLAGGYPPEQFF. CDR3 in DNA: TGTGCCAGCAGCCCGGGACTAGCGGGGGGATACCCCCCGGAGCAGTTCTTC.

The chain joins TRBV7-2 to TRBJ2-7; 9 bases agree with TRBD1. The J segment lost 3 bases and the V segment lost 5 bases, leaving 14 bases of the junction unmatched. CDR3 length equals 17 residues. The germline gives CDR1 SGHTA, CDR2 FQGNSA. CDR3 residues: CASSLEAIGTGNYEQYF. In nucleotides, the CDR3 is TGTGCCAGCAGCCTAGAGGCTATTGGGACAGGGAACTACGAGCAGTACTTC.

The chain uses TRBV15 and TRBJ2-1; D may match TRBD1 or TRBD2 (5 bases each). From germline, CDR1 is LNHNV and CDR2 YYDKDF (reference sequence). This CDR3 spans 17 amino acids. Trimming removed 0 bases from V and 9 bases from J, with 21 bases in between. The CDR3 loop is CATSRDFMGAGLSEQFF. The CDR3 DNA is TGTGCCACCAGCAGAGATTTTATGGGAGCAGGGCTGAGTGAGCAGTTCTTC.

This rearrangement joins TRBV28 to TRBJ1-2; tentative D call: TRBD1 (6 bases). This CDR3 is 11 amino acids long. Deletions cut 6 bases from V and 12 bases from J, with 14 bases between. Germline V gene lookup returns CDR1 MDHEN and CDR2 SYDVKM. CDR3 loop: CASSVVGQNTF. CDR3 nucleotides: TGTGCCAGCAGCGTGGTCGGACAGAACACCTTC.

The chain combines TRBV28 with TRBJ2-7; D gene uncertain. Trimming removed 2 bases from V and 5 bases from J, with 10 bases in between. Per the germline V gene, CDR1 is MDHEN and CDR2 is SYDVKM. The CDR3 loop spans 13 amino acids. The CDR3 sequence is CASSLVSVDEQYF. CDR3 in DNA: TGTGCCAGCAGTTTAGTCAGCGTCGACGAGCAGTACTTC.

Regarding this clone: At one end, the junction sequence differs from germline, possibly due to a read error. V is TRBV7-6 and J is TRBJ2-3; 11 bases match TRBD2. This CDR3 is 12 amino acids long. In germline, CDR1 is SGHVS, CDR2 FNYEAQ. Written as DNA, the CDR3 is TGTGCCAGCAGCGGACTAGCGGGTGGTACCCATTTT. Translation gives CASSGLAGGTHF. Variable domain in full (rest from reference TRBV7-6 and TRBJ2-3): GAGVSQSPRYKVTKRGQDVALRCDPISGHVSLYWYRQALGQGPEFLTYFNYEAQQDKSGLPNDRFSAERPEGSISTLTIQRTEQRDSAMYRCASSGLAGGTHFGPGTRLTVL.

The chain uses TRBV25-1 and TRBJ1-1; D remains ambiguous. With 1 base removed from V and 7 bases from J, the gap between germline ends came to 7 bases. The CDR3 has 12 amino acids. The germline CDR1 and CDR2 sequences are MGHDK and SYGVNS. CDR3 sequence reads: CASSESADEAFF. DNA for the CDR3: TGTGCCAGCAGTGAATCGGCGGATGAAGCTTTCTTT.

This clone has only one observation. This chain links TRBV7-2 with TRBJ1-5, with TRBD1 matching 8 bases. This CDR3 is built from 13 residues. Germline values: CDR1 SGHTA, CDR2 FQGNSA. Unmatched junction bases numbered 2, after V lost 3 bases and J lost 7 bases. CDR3 sequence reads: CASSFQGAQPQHF. For the CDR3, the DNA is TGTGCCAGCAGCTTTCAGGGGGCACAGCCCCAGCATTTT.

J is TRBJ2-7 and V is TRBV4-3, with 7 bases matching TRBD1. Trimming cost V 0 bases and J 2 bases; bases outside gene matches: 7. Germline V gene lookup returns CDR1 LGHNA and CDR2 YSLEER. This CDR3 has 16 residues. The CDR3 DNA sequence: TGCGCCAGCAGCCAAGAAGTCGCCGACAGGGCCTACGAGCAGTACTTC. Amino acids: CASSQEVADRAYEQYF.

This chain connects TRBV19 to TRBJ2-3, with 10 bases identical to TRBD1. CDR3 size: 15 residues. The ends lost 7 bases at V and 6 bases at J; junction bases unmatched: 10. Germline V gene sequence: CDR1 LNHDA, CDR2 SQIVND (reference sequence). CDR3 sequence reads: CASTPGQGRGDTQYF. DNA for the CDR3: TGTGCCAGTACCCCGGGACAGGGGAGAGGGGATACGCAGTATTTT.

CDR3 nucleotide sequence: TGTGCCAGCAGTGCCGACAGGGTTTTCTACAATGAGCAGTTCTTC. Its protein product is CASSADRVFYNEQFF. The chain combines TRBV25-1 with TRBJ2-1, with 7 positions matching TRBD1. This CDR3 has 15 amino acids. Germline CDR1 and CDR2: MGHDK and SYGVNS. The V segment lost 4 bases and the J segment 3 bases; nucleotides outside the gene matches: 6.

V and J are TRBV27 and TRBJ1-4; D gene ambiguous. Trimming pared 2 bases from V and 6 bases from J, leaving 10 bases between. Germline CDR1 and CDR2: MNHEY and SMNVEV (reference sequence). The CDR3 length is 14 residues. As DNA, the CDR3 is TGTGCCAGCAGTTTAAGGAGATTCGATGAAAAACTGTTTTTT. Protein product: CASSLRRFDEKLFF.

The chain has TRBV2 and TRBJ2-7; D unresolved. Per germline, CDR1 SNHLY and CDR2 FYNNEI. V lost 3 bases and J 3 bases, leaving 9 bases between the germline ends. The CDR3 is 13 residues long. This CDR3 is CASSDIVHYEQYF. In DNA form, the CDR3 reads TGTGCCAGCAGTGACATCGTCCACTACGAGCAGTACTTC. The entire variable domain, with the rest obtained from reference TRBV2 and TRBJ2-7, is as follows: EPEVTQTPSHQVTQMGQEVILRCVPISNHLYFYWYRQILGQKVEFLVSFYNNEISEKSEIFDDQFSVERPDGSNFTLKIRSTKLEDSAMYFCASSDIVHYEQYFGPGTRLTVT.

The chain employs TRBV7-9 and TRBJ2-3; D unclear. Trimming took off 0 bases at V and 6 bases at J, with 13 bases between the two ends. Germline V gene sequence: CDR1 SEHNR, CDR2 FQNEAQ (reference sequence). CDR3 length: 15 amino acids. CDR3 DNA: TGTGCCAGCAGCTTAGCCGAAGGTTTGCCGGATACGCAGTATTTT. Its translation: CASSLAEGLPDTQYF.

V and J are TRBV5-1 and TRBJ2-7, with D perhaps matching TRBD2 (6 bases). Between the trimmed V and J ends, which lost 5 bases and 0 bases, there was a span of 12 bases. CDR1 SGHRS and CDR2 YFSETQ come from the germline V gene. CDR3 length equals 14 residues. CDR3 sequence: CASSFWDSSYEQYF. The CDR3 DNA follows: TGCGCCAGCAGTTTCTGGGACTCCTCCTACGAGCAGTACTTC.

This clone was seen only once. This sequence joins TRBV25-1 and TRBJ1-1; TRBD1 aligns across 7 bases. Germline assignment: CDR1 MGHDK and CDR2 SYGVNS. This CDR3 region has 14 residues. With V trimmed by 6 bases and J by 1 base, 5 bases remained unmatched. The CDR3 loop reads CASRQTGPNTEAFF. The CDR3 DNA sequence: TGTGCCAGCAGACAGACAGGGCCGAACACTGAAGCTTTCTTT. Full variable domain (remainder filled in from reference TRBV25-1 and TRBJ1-1): EADIYQTPRYLVIGTGKKITLECSQTMGHDKMYWYQQDPGMELHLIHYSYGVNSTEKGDLSSESTVSRIRTEHFPLTLESARPSHTSQYLCASRQTGPNTEAFFGQGTRLTVV.

This clone was observed a single time. This CDR3 is also generated by other DNA sequences in the sample. V is TRBV29-1 and J is TRBJ2-7; D gene uncertain. The CDR3 spans 12 residues. Trimming took 1 base from V and 3 from J, leaving 7 bases between them. Germline V lookup: CDR1 SQVTM, CDR2 ANQGSEA. CDR3 in DNA: TGCAGCGTTGAAGGAAGAGGCTACGAGCAGTACTTC. Translation gives CSVEGRGYEQYF.

V is TRBV30 and J is TRBJ2-3, with 8 bases identical to TRBD2. Germline V gene sequence: CDR1 GTSNPN, CDR2 SVGIG (reference sequence). CDR3 size: 14 residues. With V trimmed by 3 bases and J by 3 bases, 5 bases remained unmatched. In DNA form, the CDR3 reads TGTGCCTGGAGCAGCGGGAGTGGGACAGATACGCAGTATTTT. Translation: CAWSSGSGTDTQYF.

This clone has just one count. The rearrangement uses TRBV7-9 and TRBJ2-2; D not certain. Germline V gene sequence: CDR1 SEHNR, CDR2 FQNEAQ (reference sequence). The CDR3 loop spans 12 amino acids. Trimming shortened V by 4 bases and J by 5 bases, and 5 bases separated the two germline ends. The CDR3 sequence: CASSSVTGELFF. CDR3 nucleotides: TGTGCCAGCAGCTCGGTGACCGGGGAGCTGTTTTTT.

This rearrangement joins TRBV6-6 to TRBJ2-2; weak D call: TRBD2 (6 bases). V dropped 10 bases and J dropped 5 bases, with 11 bases sitting between them. Per germline, CDR1 MNHNY and CDR2 SVGAGI (reference sequence). CDR3 length equals 12 residues. CDR3 coding DNA: TGTGCCACAGACCGGGGGACCGGGGAGCTGTTTTTT. This translates into CATDRGTGELFF.